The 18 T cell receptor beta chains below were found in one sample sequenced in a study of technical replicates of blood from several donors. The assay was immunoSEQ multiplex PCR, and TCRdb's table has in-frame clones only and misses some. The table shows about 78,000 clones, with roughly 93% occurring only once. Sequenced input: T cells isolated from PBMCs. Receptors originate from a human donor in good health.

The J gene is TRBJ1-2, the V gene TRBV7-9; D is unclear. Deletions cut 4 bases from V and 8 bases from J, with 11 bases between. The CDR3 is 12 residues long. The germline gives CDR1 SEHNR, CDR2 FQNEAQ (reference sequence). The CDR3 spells CASSWTGEGYTF. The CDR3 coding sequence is TGTGCCAGCAGCTGGACGGGAGAAGGCTACACCTTC. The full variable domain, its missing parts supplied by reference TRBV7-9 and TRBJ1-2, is DTGVSQNPRHKITKRGQNVTFRCDPISEHNRLYWYRQTLGQGPEFLTYFQNEAQLEKSRLLSDRFSAERPKGSFSTLEIQRTEQGDSAMYLCASSWTGEGYTFGSGTRLTVV.

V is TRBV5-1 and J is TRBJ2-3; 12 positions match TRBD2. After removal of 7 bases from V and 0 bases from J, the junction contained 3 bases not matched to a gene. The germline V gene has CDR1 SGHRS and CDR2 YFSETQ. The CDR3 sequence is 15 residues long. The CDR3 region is CASLGTSGSTDTQYF. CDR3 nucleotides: TGCGCCAGCCTAGGGACTAGCGGGAGCACAGATACGCAGTATTTT.

The CDR3 spells CASSIAPGVWDEQFF. Here the CDR3 DNA reads TGTGCCAGTAGTATAGCTCCCGGGGTATGGGATGAGCAGTTCTTC. The chain carries TRBV19 and TRBJ2-1; possibly TRBD2 for D (5 bases). Deletions cut 1 base from V and 8 bases from J, with 15 bases between. The CDR3 extends over 15 amino acids. Germline assignment: CDR1 LNHDA and CDR2 SQIVND (reference sequence).

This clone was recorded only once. The CDR3 DNA sequence: TGTGCCAGCAGCTCCGGACTAGCGGGCGAGCAGTACTTC. Translation: CASSSGLAGEQYF. The chain carries TRBV7-9 and TRBJ2-7; TRBD2 agrees at 11 bases. The germline V gene encodes CDR1 SEHNR and CDR2 FQNEAQ (reference sequence). The CDR3 spans 13 residues. Trimming removed 4 bases from V and 6 bases from J; junction bases left unmatched: 2. Combining the CDR3 with reference TRBV7-9 and TRBJ2-7 gives the whole variable domain DTGVSQNPRHKITKRGQNVTFRCDPISEHNRLYWYRQTLGQGPEFLTYFQNEAQLEKSRLLSDRFSAERPKGSFSTLEIQRTEQGDSAMYLCASSSGLAGEQYFGPGTRLTVT.

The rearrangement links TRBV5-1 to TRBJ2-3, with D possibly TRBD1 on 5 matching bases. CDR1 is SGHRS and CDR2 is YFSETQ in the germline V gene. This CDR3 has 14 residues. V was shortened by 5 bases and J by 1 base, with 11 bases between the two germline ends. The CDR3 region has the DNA TGCGCCAGCAGTCCGGTACAGGGCACAGATACGCAGTATTTT. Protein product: CASSPVQGTDTQYF.

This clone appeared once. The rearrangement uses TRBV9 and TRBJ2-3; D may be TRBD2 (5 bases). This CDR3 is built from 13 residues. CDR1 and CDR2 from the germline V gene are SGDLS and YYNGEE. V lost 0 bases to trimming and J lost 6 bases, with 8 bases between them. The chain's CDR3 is CASSVGPGDTQYF. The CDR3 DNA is TGTGCCAGCAGCGTAGGACCGGGGGATACGCAGTATTTT.

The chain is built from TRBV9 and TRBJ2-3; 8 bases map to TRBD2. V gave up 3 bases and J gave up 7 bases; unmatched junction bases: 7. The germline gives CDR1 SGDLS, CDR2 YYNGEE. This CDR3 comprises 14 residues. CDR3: CASSASGSINTQYF. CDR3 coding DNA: TGTGCCAGCAGCGCGAGCGGGAGCATTAATACGCAGTATTTT.

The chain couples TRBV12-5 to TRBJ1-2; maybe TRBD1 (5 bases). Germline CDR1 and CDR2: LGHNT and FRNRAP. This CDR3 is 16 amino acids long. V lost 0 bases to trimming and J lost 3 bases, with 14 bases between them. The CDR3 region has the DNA TGTGCTAGTGGTTTGGTACTGGGCAGGGATGACTATGGCTACACCTTC. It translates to CASGLVLGRDDYGYTF. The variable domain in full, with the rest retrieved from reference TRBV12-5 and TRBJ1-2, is DARVTQTPRHKVTEMGQEVTMRCQPILGHNTVFWYRQTMMQGLELLAYFRNRAPLDDSGMPKDRFSAEMPDATLATLKIQPSEPRDSAVYFCASGLVLGRDDYGYTFGSGTRLTVV.

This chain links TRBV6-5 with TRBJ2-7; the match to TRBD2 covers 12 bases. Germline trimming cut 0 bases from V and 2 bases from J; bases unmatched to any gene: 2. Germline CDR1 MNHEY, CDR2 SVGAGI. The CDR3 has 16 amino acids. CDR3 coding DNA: TGTGCCAGCAGTTACTCCGGACTAGCGGGACCCTACGAGCAGTACTTC. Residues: CASSYSGLAGPYEQYF.

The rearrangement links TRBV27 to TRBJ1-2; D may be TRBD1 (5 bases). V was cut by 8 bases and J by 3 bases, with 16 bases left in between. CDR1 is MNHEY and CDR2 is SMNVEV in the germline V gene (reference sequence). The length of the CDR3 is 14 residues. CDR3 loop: CASGRREGYYGYTF. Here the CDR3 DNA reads TGTGCCAGCGGGCGCAGGGAGGGGTACTATGGCTACACCTTC.

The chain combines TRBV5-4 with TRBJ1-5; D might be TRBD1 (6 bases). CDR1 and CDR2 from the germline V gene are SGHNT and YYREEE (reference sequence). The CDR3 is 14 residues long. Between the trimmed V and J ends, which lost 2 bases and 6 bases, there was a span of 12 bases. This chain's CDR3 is CASSLLGAAQPQHF. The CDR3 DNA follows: TGTGCCAGCAGCTTATTGGGGGCCGCTCAGCCCCAGCATTTT.

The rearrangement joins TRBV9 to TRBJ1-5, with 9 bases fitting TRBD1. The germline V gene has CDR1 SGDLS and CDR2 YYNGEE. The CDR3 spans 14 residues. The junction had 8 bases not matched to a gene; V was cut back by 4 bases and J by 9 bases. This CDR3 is CASSSSGQGPPQHF. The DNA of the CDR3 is TGTGCCAGCAGCTCCTCCGGACAGGGGCCGCCCCAGCATTTT.

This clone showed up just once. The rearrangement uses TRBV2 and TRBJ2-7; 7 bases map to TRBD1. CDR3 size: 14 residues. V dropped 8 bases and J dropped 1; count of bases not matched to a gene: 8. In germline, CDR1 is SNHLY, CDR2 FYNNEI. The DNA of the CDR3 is TGTGCCAGCGGTAGACAGGGAAGTTCCTACGAGCAGTACTTC. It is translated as CASGRQGSSYEQYF.

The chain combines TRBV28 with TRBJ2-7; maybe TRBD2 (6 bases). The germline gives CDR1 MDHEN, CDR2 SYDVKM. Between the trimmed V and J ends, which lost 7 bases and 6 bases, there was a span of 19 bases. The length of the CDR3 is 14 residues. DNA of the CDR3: TGTGCCAGCACCGTCGGTGGAGGGGTAGGCGAGCAGTACTTC. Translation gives CASTVGGGVGEQYF.

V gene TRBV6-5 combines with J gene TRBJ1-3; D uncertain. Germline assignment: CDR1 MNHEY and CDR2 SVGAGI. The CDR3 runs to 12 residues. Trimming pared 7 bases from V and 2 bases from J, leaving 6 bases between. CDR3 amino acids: CASTSPGNTIYF. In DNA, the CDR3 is TGTGCCAGCACCAGTCCTGGAAACACCATATATTTT.

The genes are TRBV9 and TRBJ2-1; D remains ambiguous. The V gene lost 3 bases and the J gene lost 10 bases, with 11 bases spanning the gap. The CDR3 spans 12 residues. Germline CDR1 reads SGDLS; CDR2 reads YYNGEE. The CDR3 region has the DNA TGTGCCAGCAGCGAGACGGAGTACGAGCAGTTCTTC. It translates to CASSETEYEQFF.

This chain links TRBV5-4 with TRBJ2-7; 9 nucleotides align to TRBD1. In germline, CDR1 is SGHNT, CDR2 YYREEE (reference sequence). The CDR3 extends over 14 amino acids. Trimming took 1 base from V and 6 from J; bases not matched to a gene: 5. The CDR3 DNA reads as TGTGCCAGCAGCTTGCCGGGGACAGGGCCCGAGCAGTACTTC. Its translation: CASSLPGTGPEQYF.

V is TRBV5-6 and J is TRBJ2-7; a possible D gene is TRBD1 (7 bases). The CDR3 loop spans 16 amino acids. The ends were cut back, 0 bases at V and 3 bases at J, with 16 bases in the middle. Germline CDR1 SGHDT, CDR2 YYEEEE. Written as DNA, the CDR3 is TGTGCCAGCAGCTTGGTAGGAGGGGGCGGCCTCTACGAGCAGTACTTC. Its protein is CASSLVGGGGLYEQYF.